The rows below give T cell receptor beta chains drawn from one sample of a study of cytomegalovirus exposure and HLA in healthy donors. Here immunoSEQ multiplex PCR was the method, and the copy in TCRdb shows in-frame clones only, minus some. The table shows about 130,000 clones, with 80% occurring only once. The sample was PBMCs. These TCRs come from a man aged 30 to 39 in good health and CMV-seropositive. Both conserved end residues are part of each CDR3. Fields, in order: V gene, J gene, D gene, clone size, CDR3 DNA, CDR3 protein. The D gene is left open where the match is weak. Size values are once, few and many counts, or a class for expanded clones, and some rows have none.

v_call: TRBV4-2
j_call: TRBJ2-7
d_call: TRBD1
clone_size: NA
cdr3_nt: TGTGCCAGCAGCCACAGGGGGCGGTCCTACGAGCAGTACTTC
cdr3_aa: CASSHRGRSYEQYF

v_call: TRBV11-1
j_call: TRBJ2-3
d_call: NA
clone_size: NA
cdr3_nt: TGTGCCAGCAGCCCCCTTCAGCGGGATACGCAGTATTTT
cdr3_aa: CASSPLQRDTQYF

v_call: TRBV6-1
j_call: TRBJ2-1
d_call: TRBD1
clone_size: once
cdr3_nt: TGTGCCAGCAGTGGGATAAGGACAGGGGGCGATGAGCAGTTCTTC
cdr3_aa: CASSGIRTGGDEQFF

v_call: TRBV5-1
j_call: TRBJ2-1
d_call: TRBD1
clone_size: NA
cdr3_nt: TGCGCCAGCAGCTCCGGGACAGACTATTACAATGAGCAGTTCTTC
cdr3_aa: CASSSGTDYYNEQFF

v_call: TRBV30
j_call: TRBJ1-1
d_call: TRBD1
clone_size: NA
cdr3_nt: TGTGCCTGGAATAAGGGGGCTTTTGGCACTGAAGCTTTCTTT
cdr3_aa: CAWNKGAFGTEAFF

v_call: TRBV6-6
j_call: TRBJ1-6
d_call: TRBD1
clone_size: NA
cdr3_nt: TGTGCCAGCAGTTACAAGGGACAGAATTCACCCCTCCACTTT
cdr3_aa: CASSYKGQNSPLHF

v_call: TRBV20-1
j_call: TRBJ2-3
d_call: NA
clone_size: NA
cdr3_nt: TGCAGTGCCAGACTAGCAGATACGCAGTATTTT
cdr3_aa: CSARLADTQYF

v_call: TRBV7-6
j_call: TRBJ2-7
d_call: TRBD1
clone_size: NA
cdr3_nt: TGTGCCAGCAGCCCCCGACAGGGGTCCCACGAGCAGTACTTC
cdr3_aa: CASSPRQGSHEQYF

v_call: TRBV27
j_call: TRBJ1-2
d_call: NA
clone_size: NA
cdr3_nt: TGTGCCAGCAGTGTTCGGGGGAGTGGCTATGGCTACACCTTC
cdr3_aa: CASSVRGSGYGYTF

v_call: TRBV4-1
j_call: TRBJ2-3
d_call: NA
clone_size: NA
cdr3_nt: TGCGCCAGCAGCCAAGGGAGAGGGGGGGCTAGCACAGATACGCAGTATTTT
cdr3_aa: CASSQGRGGASTDTQYF

v_call: TRBV5-6
j_call: TRBJ2-3
d_call: NA
clone_size: NA
cdr3_nt: TGTGCCAGCAGCTTCCAGGGTGCAGATACGCAGTATTTT
cdr3_aa: CASSFQGADTQYF

v_call: TRBV27
j_call: TRBJ2-3
d_call: TRBD1
clone_size: NA
cdr3_nt: TGTGCCAGCGATCCTACAGGGGCAGATACGCAGTATTTT
cdr3_aa: CASDPTGADTQYF

v_call: TRBV4-1
j_call: TRBJ1-3
d_call: NA
clone_size: NA
cdr3_nt: TGCGCCAGCAGCCGCGACCGGGACCAGGGGGGAAACACCATATATTTT
cdr3_aa: CASSRDRDQGGNTIYF

v_call: TRBV6-5
j_call: TRBJ1-1
d_call: TRBD1
clone_size: NA
cdr3_nt: TGTGCCAGCAGTTACTCACAGGGGGCCAGTAAAGCTTTCTTT
cdr3_aa: CASSYSQGASKAFF

v_call: TRBV18
j_call: TRBJ1-4
d_call: NA
clone_size: NA
cdr3_nt: TGTGCCAGCTCACTGGACAGAACTAATGAAAAACTGTTTTTT
cdr3_aa: CASSLDRTNEKLFF

v_call: TRBV7-3
j_call: TRBJ2-1
d_call: TRBD1
clone_size: few
cdr3_nt: TGTGCCAGCAGCTCGACAGGGAATTACAATGAGCAGTTCTTC
cdr3_aa: CASSSTGNYNEQFF

v_call: TRBV9
j_call: TRBJ2-3
d_call: NA
clone_size: NA
cdr3_nt: TGTGCCAGCAGCTTCGACACCTGGGCAGATACGCAGTATTTT
cdr3_aa: CASSFDTWADTQYF

v_call: TRBV10-1
j_call: TRBJ1-1
d_call: NA
clone_size: NA
cdr3_nt: TGCGCCAGCAGTGAAACCCCTGAGATCGCTGAAGCTTTCTTT
cdr3_aa: CASSETPEIAEAFF

v_call: TRBV7-6
j_call: TRBJ2-5
d_call: TRBD2
clone_size: NA
cdr3_nt: TGTGCCAGCAGCTTAGAGCGGGGGTACCAAGAGACCCAATACTTC
cdr3_aa: CASSLERGYQETQYF

v_call: TRBV2
j_call: TRBJ2-5
d_call: TRBD2
clone_size: NA
cdr3_nt: TGTGCCAGCAGTGAGACCTCTAGCGGGGGGTACCAAGAGACCCAGTACTTC
cdr3_aa: CASSETSSGGYQETQYF

v_call: TRBV6-6
j_call: TRBJ1-1
d_call: TRBD1
clone_size: NA
cdr3_nt: TGTGCCAGCAGAGTACAGGGGATGAACACTGAAGCTTTCTTT
cdr3_aa: CASRVQGMNTEAFF

v_call: TRBV27
j_call: TRBJ2-6
d_call: NA
clone_size: once
cdr3_nt: TGTGCCAGCAGTTTATATATCTCTGGGGCCAACGTCCTGACTTTC
cdr3_aa: CASSLYISGANVLTF

v_call: TRBV5-1
j_call: TRBJ2-7
d_call: NA
clone_size: NA
cdr3_nt: TGCGCCAGCAGCTTGGCCACCAGGAAAATCTACGAGCAGTACTTC
cdr3_aa: CASSLATRKIYEQYF

v_call: TRBV12-5
j_call: TRBJ2-2
d_call: TRBD2
clone_size: NA
cdr3_nt: TGTGCTAGTGGCTCAAAACTAGCGGGGGGGCCTGTCGGGGAGCTGTTTTTT
cdr3_aa: CASGSKLAGGPVGELFF

v_call: TRBV5-1
j_call: TRBJ2-2
d_call: TRBD2
clone_size: NA
cdr3_nt: TGCGCCAGCAGCTCCCTAGCGGGGGGGGATGCCGGGGAGCTGTTTTTT
cdr3_aa: CASSSLAGGDAGELFF

v_call: TRBV19
j_call: TRBJ1-1
d_call: NA
clone_size: NA
cdr3_nt: TGTGCCATTCTACGACCGGGACCGATGGGGGGCACTGAAGCTTTCTTT
cdr3_aa: CAILRPGPMGGTEAFF

v_call: TRBV9
j_call: TRBJ2-5
d_call: NA
clone_size: NA
cdr3_nt: TGTGCCAGCAGCTCCGGATGGAGGCCCCAGGAGACCCAGTACTTC
cdr3_aa: CASSSGWRPQETQYF

v_call: TRBV19
j_call: TRBJ1-5
d_call: NA
clone_size: NA
cdr3_nt: TGTGCCAGCCCCACGGACAGCCGCAATCAGCCCCAGCATTTT
cdr3_aa: CASPTDSRNQPQHF

v_call: TRBV11-2
j_call: TRBJ1-3
d_call: NA
clone_size: NA
cdr3_nt: TGTGCCAGCAGCGCCGGGGGGGAACCGGGAATATACTCTGGAAACACCATATATTTT
cdr3_aa: CASSAGGEPGIYSGNTIYF

v_call: TRBV2
j_call: TRBJ1-3
d_call: NA
clone_size: NA
cdr3_nt: TGTGCCAGCGAAGCCGGGACTACTTCAGGAAACACCATATATTTT
cdr3_aa: CASEAGTTSGNTIYF

v_call: TRBV7-6
j_call: TRBJ2-3
d_call: TRBD2
clone_size: NA
cdr3_nt: TGTGCCAGCAGCTTATTTGGGGGGGTGGGAGATACGCAGTATTTT
cdr3_aa: CASSLFGGVGDTQYF

v_call: TRBV6-1
j_call: TRBJ1-2
d_call: TRBD1
clone_size: NA
cdr3_nt: TGTGCCAGCAGTGAAGCGGAGATCGGGACAGGCGAGTATGGCTACACCTTC
cdr3_aa: CASSEAEIGTGEYGYTF

v_call: TRBV5-6
j_call: TRBJ1-4
d_call: NA
clone_size: medium-sized
cdr3_nt: TGTGCCAGCAGCTGGACACCCTTGGACGAAAAACTGTTTTTT
cdr3_aa: CASSWTPLDEKLFF

v_call: TRBV5-1
j_call: TRBJ1-4
d_call: NA
clone_size: NA
cdr3_nt: TGCGCCAGCAGCTTGGTGGCAGCAACTAATGAAAAACTGTTTTTT
cdr3_aa: CASSLVAATNEKLFF

v_call: TRBV19
j_call: TRBJ1-4
d_call: NA
clone_size: NA
cdr3_nt: TGTGCCAGTAGTAGGAGCCGGGCCCCCTTGGACTTTAAGAAACTGTTTTTT
cdr3_aa: CASSRSRAPLDFKKLFF

v_call: TRBV23-1
j_call: TRBJ2-2
d_call: TRBD2
clone_size: NA
cdr3_nt: TGCGCCAGCAGTCCAAGGACCTGGACTAGCGGGGAGTCCGGGGAGCTGTTTTTT
cdr3_aa: CASSPRTWTSGESGELFF

v_call: TRBV2
j_call: TRBJ1-2
d_call: TRBD1
clone_size: few
cdr3_nt: TGTGCCAGCATCGTGGGTGCAGGGGGCGCGGGAAGCTATGGCTACACCTTC
cdr3_aa: CASIVGAGGAGSYGYTF

v_call: TRBV12-5
j_call: TRBJ2-5
d_call: TRBD2
clone_size: NA
cdr3_nt: TGTGCTAGTGTCCTCAGCGGGGGGTACCAAGAGACCCAGTACTTC
cdr3_aa: CASVLSGGYQETQYF

v_call: TRBV28
j_call: TRBJ1-5
d_call: NA
clone_size: NA
cdr3_nt: TGTGCCAGCAGCGGCGGGGCAGACGGCAATCAGCCCCAGCATTTT
cdr3_aa: CASSGGADGNQPQHF

v_call: TRBV19
j_call: TRBJ1-5
d_call: NA
clone_size: NA
cdr3_nt: TGTGCCAGTACAGGCCGGGGAGGGATTAGCAATCAGCCCCAGCATTTT
cdr3_aa: CASTGRGGISNQPQHF

v_call: TRBV7-3
j_call: TRBJ2-2
d_call: TRBD1
clone_size: NA
cdr3_nt: TGTGCCAGCAGCTCGACAGGGGACACCGGGGAGCTGTTTTTT
cdr3_aa: CASSSTGDTGELFF

v_call: TRBV18
j_call: TRBJ2-2
d_call: NA
clone_size: NA
cdr3_nt: TGTGCCAGCTCACCTGGACGGACTAACACCGGGGAGCTGTTTTTT
cdr3_aa: CASSPGRTNTGELFF

v_call: TRBV7-3
j_call: TRBJ1-1
d_call: TRBD1
clone_size: NA
cdr3_nt: TGTGCCAGCAGCCTAGGGACAGGCACTGAAGCTTTCTTT
cdr3_aa: CASSLGTGTEAFF

v_call: TRBV27
j_call: TRBJ2-4
d_call: TRBD1
clone_size: NA
cdr3_nt: TGTGCCAGCAGTACCCCGGTACAGGGGCTAGCCAAAAACATTCAGTACTTC
cdr3_aa: CASSTPVQGLAKNIQYF

v_call: TRBV7-9
j_call: TRBJ2-3
d_call: TRBD2
clone_size: NA
cdr3_nt: TGTGCCAGCAGCTTAGTCCTAGCGGGGGGGCCGGATACGCAGTATTTT
cdr3_aa: CASSLVLAGGPDTQYF

v_call: TRBV4-1
j_call: TRBJ2-7
d_call: NA
clone_size: NA
cdr3_nt: TGCGCCAGCAGCCAAGAAGCGAGTCCTTCCTACGAGCAGTACTTC
cdr3_aa: CASSQEASPSYEQYF

v_call: TRBV13
j_call: TRBJ1-2
d_call: TRBD1
clone_size: NA
cdr3_nt: TGTGCCAGCAGCTCCCTAAGGCGGACAGGGGGCAGTTACAGTGGCTACACCTTC
cdr3_aa: CASSSLRRTGGSYSGYTF

v_call: TRBV6-1
j_call: TRBJ2-7
d_call: TRBD1
clone_size: few
cdr3_nt: TGTGCCAGCAGACCGGGGACCCAGGGGGAGTACTTC
cdr3_aa: CASRPGTQGEYF

v_call: TRBV10-3
j_call: TRBJ2-3
d_call: TRBD2
clone_size: NA
cdr3_nt: TGTGCCATCAGTGAGTCGACTAGCGGAGGCACAGATACGCAGTATTTT
cdr3_aa: CAISESTSGGTDTQYF